These 27 T cell receptor beta chains were all obtained from the same sample, sequenced in a study of STAT5B mutations in CD4+ large granular lymphocyte leukemia. TCRdb keeps only in-frame clones here, not all; method: immunoSEQ multiplex PCR. The sample carries about 46,000 clones, approximately 83% recorded once. Sequencing was carried out using CD4+ T cells from blood buffy coats. These receptors were obtained from a human donor in good health.

The rearrangement joins TRBV29-1 to TRBJ2-1; the match to TRBD2 covers 7 bases. The CDR3 consists of 13 residues. Germline values: CDR1 SQVTM, CDR2 ANQGSEA. After removal of 1 base from V and 3 bases from J, the junction contained 0 bases not matched to a gene. The CDR3 region has the DNA TGCAGCGTTGAAGCGGGGGGCTACAATGAGCAGTTCTTC. Protein: CSVEAGGYNEQFF.

The chain is built from TRBV5-1 and TRBJ2-5; D not resolved. CDR3 length equals 13 residues. Germline loops: CDR1 SGHRS, CDR2 YFSETQ. V lost 1 base and J lost 2, with 6 bases in between. CDR3 DNA: TGCGCCAGCAGCTTGAAAGCGCAAGAGACCCAGTACTTC. Protein sequence: CASSLKAQETQYF.

V and J are TRBV2 and TRBJ2-3; 10 nucleotides line up with TRBD2. CDR1 and CDR2 (germline): SNHLY, FYNNEI. V lost 6 bases and J lost 1; bases outside the gene matches: 10. There are 17 residues in the CDR3. CDR3 coding DNA: TGTGCCAGCAGACCCGGGACTAGCGTATGGGGCACAGATACGCAGTATTTT. Translating it yields CASRPGTSVWGTDTQYF.

The chain combines TRBV7-9 with TRBJ2-1, with D perhaps given as TRBD1 or TRBD2 (5 bases each). This CDR3 spans 14 amino acids. Germline loops: CDR1 SEHNR, CDR2 FQNEAQ (reference sequence). Deletions cut 5 bases from V and 7 bases from J, with 15 bases between. CDR3 sequence: CASSRLLRENEQFF. The CDR3, as DNA: TGTGCCAGCAGCCGGCTCCTCAGGGAGAATGAGCAGTTCTTC.

The chain has TRBV7-9 and TRBJ1-2; no definite D call. V shed 5 bases and J shed 0 bases, with 16 bases lying between them. In germline, CDR1 is SEHNR, CDR2 FQNEAQ (reference sequence). CDR3 size: 16 residues. The CDR3 sequence: CASSKSGGRTNYGYTF. In DNA, the CDR3 is TGTGCCAGCAGCAAGTCAGGTGGCAGAACTAACTATGGCTACACCTTC. The full variable domain, in which reference TRBV7-9 and TRBJ1-2 provide the parts outside the CDR3, is DTGVSQNPRHKITKRGQNVTFRCDPISEHNRLYWYRQTLGQGPEFLTYFQNEAQLEKSRLLSDRFSAERPKGSFSTLEIQRTEQGDSAMYLCASSKSGGRTNYGYTFGSGTRLTVV.

This clone was seen only a few times. The rearrangement links TRBV12-5 to TRBJ1-1; D is unresolved. V was trimmed by 1 base and J by 4 bases, leaving 10 bases between them. Germline CDR1 and CDR2: LGHNT and FRNRAP. The CDR3 runs 14 residues. The CDR3 coding sequence is TGTGCTAGTGGTTTGGGTACACAGTCCACTGAAGCTTTCTTT. This translates into CASGLGTQSTEAFF.

The chain joins TRBV19 to TRBJ2-3, with TRBD1 identical over 7 bases. This CDR3 is 15 amino acids long. V gave up 5 bases and J gave up 2 bases; unmatched junction bases: 7. Germline V lookup: CDR1 LNHDA, CDR2 SQIVND (reference sequence). The chain's CDR3 is CASSVRDSSTDTQYF. The CDR3 DNA reads as TGTGCCAGTAGTGTCCGGGACAGCTCCACAGATACGCAGTATTTT.

As for this clone: Other DNA sequences in the sample encode the same CDR3. The chain joins TRBV7-9 to TRBJ2-5; no reliable D call. V lost 1 base, J lost 0 bases, and 15 bases lay in between. Germline V CDR1 and CDR2: SEHNR, FQNEAQ (reference sequence). CDR3 size: 17 residues. Here the CDR3 DNA reads TGTGCCAGCAGCTTAGACCTAGATCCCTCCAACCAAGAGACCCAGTACTTC. As protein: CASSLDLDPSNQETQYF.

The chain carries TRBV6-4 and TRBJ1-2, with 7 bases matching TRBD1. The CDR3 loop spans 15 amino acids. Trimming removed 6 bases from V and 8 bases from J; junction bases left unmatched: 15. Germline values: CDR1 MRHNA, CDR2 SNTAGT. CDR3 loop: CASRGETGPGGGYTF. DNA for the CDR3: TGTGCCAGCAGGGGGGAGACAGGGCCCGGTGGGGGCTACACCTTC.

The chain is built from TRBV10-1 and TRBJ2-3; 13 bases are a match to TRBD2. Germline CDR1 is WNHNN and CDR2 is SYGVQD (reference sequence). The CDR3 covers 15 residues. The V segment lost 6 bases and the J segment 6 bases; nucleotides outside the gene matches: 6. CDR3 DNA: TGCGCCAGCAGCCTGGGACTAGCGGGAAGGGATACGCAGTATTTT. Translating gives CASSLGLAGRDTQYF.

The J gene is TRBJ1-4, the V gene TRBV11-3; perhaps TRBD1 as D (5 bases). From germline, CDR1 is SGHNT and CDR2 YENEEA. This CDR3 is built from 15 residues. Trimming cost V 1 base and J 2 bases, with 8 bases left between them. CDR3 sequence (DNA): TGTGCCAGCAGCTTAGCAGCAGGGACTAATGAAAAACTGTTTTTT. This sequence encodes CASSLAAGTNEKLFF. The full variable domain, in which reference TRBV11-3 and TRBJ1-4 provide the parts outside the CDR3, is EAGVVQSPRYKIIEKKQPVAFWCNPISGHNTLYWYLQNLGQGPELLIRYENEEAVDDSQLPKDRFSAERLKGVDSTLKIQPAELGDSAVYLCASSLAAGTNEKLFFGSGTQLSVL.

V usage is TRBV4-1 and J usage is TRBJ1-2, with D maybe TRBD1 (5 bases). Germline CDR1 and CDR2: MGHRA and YSYEKL. The CDR3 sequence is 15 residues long. V lost 2 bases and J 1 base, leaving 11 bases between the germline ends. The CDR3 loop reads CASSQSNRFNYGYTF. In nucleotides, the CDR3 is TGCGCCAGCAGCCAATCCAACAGGTTTAACTATGGCTACACCTTC.

The V gene is TRBV9, the J gene TRBJ1-1; D gene unclear. The CDR3 length is 17 residues. The ends were cut back, 4 bases at V and 1 base at J, with 20 bases in the middle. Germline V CDR1 and CDR2: SGDLS, YYNGEE. For the CDR3, the DNA is TGTGCCAGCAGCTCGGACCCAAATAACAGACCGAACACTGAAGCTTTCTTT. Translating gives CASSSDPNNRPNTEAFF.

The rearrangement links TRBV5-1 to TRBJ2-7; unclear D gene. Germline loops: CDR1 SGHRS, CDR2 YFSETQ. V was pared by 2 bases and J by 0 bases, with 9 bases between. The CDR3 runs 14 residues. CDR3 residues: CASSFGGTSYEQYF. The CDR3 DNA follows: TGCGCCAGCAGCTTCGGTGGTACCTCCTACGAGCAGTACTTC.

CDR3 residues: CASTLLGSPLHF. In nucleotides, the CDR3 is TGTGCCAGCACCCTGCTCGGCTCACCCCTCCACTTT. This chain uses TRBV6-1 with TRBJ1-6; D gene ambiguous. V was trimmed by 7 bases and J by 10 bases, leaving 11 bases between them. Germline assignment: CDR1 MNHNS and CDR2 SASEGT. This CDR3 is 12 amino acids long.

V and J are TRBV5-1 and TRBJ2-1; 14 nucleotides match TRBD2. Trimming took 3 bases from V and 3 from J; bases not matched to a gene: 8. Germline V gene data show CDR1 as SGHRS and CDR2 as YFSETQ. The CDR3 has 18 residues. CDR3: CASSSGTSGSGGYNEQFF. CDR3 sequence (DNA): TGCGCCAGCAGCTCCGGGACTAGCGGGAGCGGGGGCTACAATGAGCAGTTCTTC.

The chain carries TRBV5-6 and TRBJ2-7, with D possibly being TRBD1 (5 bases). Germline V gene sequence: CDR1 SGHDT, CDR2 YYEEEE. Trimming stripped 1 base from V and 4 bases from J, with 12 bases between. The CDR3 runs to 14 residues. The CDR3 DNA is TGTGCCAGCAGCTTGCAAGGCAGGGAATACGAGCAGTACTTC. Translation: CASSLQGREYEQYF.

The chain carries TRBV7-9 and TRBJ2-1; D unclear. Trimming pared 6 bases from V and 10 bases from J, leaving 10 bases between. This CDR3 has 11 amino acids. From germline, CDR1 is SEHNR and CDR2 FQNEAQ (reference sequence). CDR3 sequence: CASSQNEEQFF. The CDR3 bases are TGTGCCAGCAGTCAAAATGAAGAGCAGTTCTTC.

The chain recombines TRBV4-1 with TRBJ2-7, with TRBD1 identical over 9 bases. The junction had 6 bases not matched to a gene; V was cut back by 3 bases and J by 3 bases. The CDR3 covers 15 residues. Germline values: CDR1 MGHRA, CDR2 YSYEKL. The CDR3 DNA follows: TGCGCCAGCAGCCACCGGACAGGGGAGGGCTACGAGCAGTACTTC. The encoded protein is CASSHRTGEGYEQYF.

The V and J genes are TRBV5-4 and TRBJ1-3; 9 nucleotides agree with TRBD1. The CDR3 has 17 residues. Germline values: CDR1 SGHNT, CDR2 YYREEE (reference sequence). V dropped 4 bases and J dropped 1; count of bases not matched to a gene: 9. The CDR3 protein is CASSPTSGTGSGNTIYF. In DNA form, the CDR3 reads TGTGCCAGCAGCCCCACTTCCGGGACAGGGTCTGGAAACACCATATATTTT.

The genes are TRBV4-2 and TRBJ1-2; D call uncertain. Germline CDR1 reads LGHNA; CDR2 reads YNFKEQ. This CDR3 is built from 14 residues. V was trimmed by 3 bases and J by 7 bases, leaving 15 bases between them. The CDR3 loop reads CASSQRAASGGYTF. DNA of the CDR3: TGTGCCAGCAGCCAGCGGGCAGCGAGTGGTGGCTACACCTTC.

This sequence joins TRBV10-3 and TRBJ2-2; TRBD1 might be the D (5 bases). This CDR3 is 14 amino acids long. V shed 2 bases and J shed 5 bases, with 9 bases lying between them. Germline V gene data show CDR1 as ENHRY and CDR2 as SYGVKD. CDR3: CAISEVGATGELFF. In DNA form, the CDR3 reads TGTGCCATCAGTGAGGTAGGGGCGACCGGGGAGCTGTTTTTT.

The chain couples TRBV11-2 to TRBJ2-3, with no clear D. V was shortened by 2 bases and J by 5 bases, with 11 bases between the two germline ends. The CDR3 consists of 14 residues. Germline V gene sequence: CDR1 SGHAT, CDR2 FQNNGV. The CDR3 DNA reads as TGTGCCAGCAGCTTAAGGTTGTCTTTAGATACGCAGTATTTT. It specifies CASSLRLSLDTQYF.

The chain carries TRBV29-1 and TRBJ1-1, with TRBD1 matching over 7 bases. Germline CDR1 and CDR2: SQVTM and ANQGSEA. The CDR3 runs to 13 residues. Trimming at V came to 7 bases and at J to 0 bases, leaving 5 bases not matched to a gene. The CDR3 DNA reads TGCAGCGGGGACAGAGACATGAACACTGAAGCTTTCTTT. Amino acid sequence: CSGDRDMNTEAFF.

The chain joins TRBV9 to TRBJ2-1, with 7 bases that match TRBD2. J gave up 2 bases and V 4 bases, and 9 bases lay outside the gene matches. Germline V lookup: CDR1 SGDLS, CDR2 YYNGEE. The CDR3 sequence is 16 residues long. The CDR3 bases are TGTGCCAGCAGCCCCACGGGGAGGGCAACCTACAATGAGCAGTTCTTC. Its protein is CASSPTGRATYNEQFF.

V and J are TRBV19 and TRBJ1-6; D not resolved. Germline lookup yields CDR1 LNHDA and CDR2 SQIVND (reference sequence). V lost 2 bases and J lost 4, with 9 bases in between. CDR3 length: 15 amino acids. CDR3 loop: CASSIWTPYNSPLHF. The CDR3 nucleotides are TGTGCCAGTAGTATATGGACGCCGTATAATTCACCCCTCCACTTT. The entire variable domain, with the rest obtained from reference TRBV19 and TRBJ1-6, is as follows: DGGITQSPKYLFRKEGQNVTLSCEQNLNHDAMYWYRQDPGQGLRLIYYSQIVNDFQKGDIAEGYSVSREKKESFPLTVTSAQKNPTAFYLCASSIWTPYNSPLHFGNGTRLTVT.

In this sample, this clone turned up a few times. The chain links TRBV6-1 to TRBJ2-7, with TRBD2 identical over 9 bases. The junction had 6 bases not matched to a gene; V was cut back by 7 bases and J by 2 bases. The CDR3 length is 14 residues. Germline CDR1 reads MNHNS; CDR2 reads SASEGT. CDR3 loop: CASTTGGRAYEQYF. The CDR3 nucleotides read TGTGCCAGCACGACTGGCGGGAGGGCCTACGAGCAGTACTTC.